Listed here is a single T cell receptor (beta chain). The data were obtained in a study of T cells after yellow fever vaccination. The CDR3 is 15 amino acids. The V gene lost 1 base and the J gene lost 3 bases, with 13 bases spanning the gap. Germline values: CDR1 SGHNT, CDR2 YYREEE (reference sequence). One entry per CDR3 protein, called by TCRdb with MiXCR from the 5' RACE reads. The repertoire holds fewer than 450,000 distinct CDR3 sequences, roughly 8.3% seen once, with around 17% in the top ten. Sequences were derived from PBMCs, sampled more than 40 days after the first yellow fever vaccination. The rearrangement joins TRBV5-4 to TRBJ2-5, with D possibly matching TRBD2 (6 bases). The receptor was isolated from a man between 18 and 29 years old who received the YFV17D yellow fever vaccine. CDR3 sequence: CASSLNFRGEETQYF. Here the CDR3 DNA reads TGTGCCAGCAGCTTGAATTTTCGCGGGGAAGAGACCCAGTACTTC.